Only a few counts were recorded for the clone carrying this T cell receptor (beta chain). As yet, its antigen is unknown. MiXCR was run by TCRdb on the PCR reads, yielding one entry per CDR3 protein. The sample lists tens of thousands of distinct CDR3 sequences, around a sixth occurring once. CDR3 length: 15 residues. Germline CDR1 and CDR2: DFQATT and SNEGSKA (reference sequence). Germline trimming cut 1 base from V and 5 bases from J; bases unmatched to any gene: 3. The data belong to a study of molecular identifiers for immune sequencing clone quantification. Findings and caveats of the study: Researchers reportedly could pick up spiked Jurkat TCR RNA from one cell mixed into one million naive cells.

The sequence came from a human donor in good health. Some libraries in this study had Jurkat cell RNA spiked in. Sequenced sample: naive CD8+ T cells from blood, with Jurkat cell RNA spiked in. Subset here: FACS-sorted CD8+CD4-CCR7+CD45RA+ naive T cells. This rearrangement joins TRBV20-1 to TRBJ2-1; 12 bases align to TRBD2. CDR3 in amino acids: CSARVLAGGDNEQFF. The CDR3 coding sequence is TGCAGTGCTAGAGTTCTAGCGGGAGGGGACAATGAGCAGTTCTTC.